The next 15 T cell receptor beta chains were all read from a single sample in a study of control samples from healthy donors and cancer patients. Libraries were prepared by immunoSEQ multiplex PCR; TCRdb keeps only in-frame clonotypes and omits some of them. The sample contains some 120,000 clones, 93% of which appear only once. The specimen sequenced was blood. These TCRs come from a man younger than 40 in good health.

The chain joins TRBV9 to TRBJ1-4; 7 bases fit TRBD1. The J segment lost 4 bases and the V segment lost 4 bases, leaving 7 bases of the junction unmatched. The CDR3 runs 15 residues. Germline CDR1 and CDR2: SGDLS and YYNGEE. Written as DNA, the CDR3 is TGTGCCAGCAGCCCTCGGGACAGAATTAATGAAAAACTGTTTTTT. Translating gives CASSPRDRINEKLFF. The whole variable domain, filled in from reference TRBV9 and TRBJ1-4, reads DSGVTQTPKHLITATGQRVTLRCSPRSGDLSVYWYQQSLDQGLQFLIQYYNGEERAKGNILERFSAQQFPDLHSELNLSSLELGDSALYFCASSPRDRINEKLFFGSGTQLSVL.

The chain uses TRBV5-1 and TRBJ2-7, with 7 bases fitting TRBD2. Germline CDR1 SGHRS, CDR2 YFSETQ. The junction had 13 bases not matched to a gene; V was cut back by 1 base and J by 3 bases. There are 17 residues in the CDR3. CDR3 nucleotide sequence: TGCGCCAGCAGCTTGACAAACCTAGCGGTTGAAATCTACGAGCAGTACTTC. Its protein product is CASSLTNLAVEIYEQYF.

CDR3 sequence reads: CASSLRDLPGEQYF. DNA for the CDR3: TGTGCCAGCAGCTTAAGGGACTTACCTGGGGAGCAGTACTTC. The chain couples TRBV7-8 to TRBJ2-7; weak D call: TRBD2 (6 bases). The CDR3 length is 14 residues. Deletions cut 2 bases from V and 7 bases from J, with 15 bases between. Germline values: CDR1 SGHVS, CDR2 FQNEAQ.

V usage is TRBV29-1 and J usage is TRBJ1-5; 9 nucleotides agree with TRBD1. The CDR3 runs 12 residues. Germline CDR1 reads SQVTM; CDR2 reads ANQGSEA. V shed 7 bases and J 5 bases; nucleotides not matched to a gene: 3. CDR3 nucleotides: TGCAGCGCCAGACAGGGGGATCAGCCCCAGCATTTT. Translated: CSARQGDQPQHF.

V gene TRBV19 combines with J gene TRBJ1-2, with D maybe TRBD1 (5 bases). CDR3 length equals 16 residues. CDR1 is LNHDA and CDR2 is SQIVND in the germline V gene (reference sequence). V gave up 4 bases and J gave up 3 bases, with 18 bases separating them. The CDR3 sequence: CASSTRQLLLDYGYTF. CDR3 in DNA: TGTGCCAGTAGTACCCGACAGCTCTTGTTGGACTATGGCTACACCTTC. Looking up the rest from reference TRBV19 and TRBJ1-2 gives the full variable domain: DGGITQSPKYLFRKEGQNVTLSCEQNLNHDAMYWYRQDPGQGLRLIYYSQIVNDFQKGDIAEGYSVSREKKESFPLTVTSAQKNPTAFYLCASSTRQLLLDYGYTFGSGTRLTVV.

The rearrangement joins TRBV9 to TRBJ2-7; TRBD2 aligns across 14 bases. The CDR3 runs 18 residues. V shed 2 bases, J shed 0 bases, and the junction held 7 bases outside the gene matches. Germline CDR1 reads SGDLS; CDR2 reads YYNGEE. Here the CDR3 DNA reads TGTGCCAGCAGCGTTGGGACTAGCGGGGGCCCACTCTCCTACGAGCAGTACTTC. It translates to CASSVGTSGGPLSYEQYF. Looking up the rest from reference TRBV9 and TRBJ2-7 gives the full variable domain: DSGVTQTPKHLITATGQRVTLRCSPRSGDLSVYWYQQSLDQGLQFLIQYYNGEERAKGNILERFSAQQFPDLHSELNLSSLELGDSALYFCASSVGTSGGPLSYEQYFGPGTRLTVT.

The gene calls are TRBV5-4 and TRBJ1-2; TRBD1 might be the D (5 bases). The CDR3 totals 15 residues. Germline V CDR1 and CDR2: SGHNT, YYREEE (reference sequence). V dropped 0 bases and J dropped 2 bases, with 11 bases sitting between them. The CDR3 is CASSLAPTGNYGYTF. The CDR3 bases are TGTGCCAGCAGCTTGGCCCCCACAGGAAACTATGGCTACACCTTC.

The CDR3 is CASSIMVSSYNSPLHF. In nucleotides, the CDR3 is TGTGCCAGTAGTATTATGGTGAGCTCCTATAATTCACCCCTCCACTTT. The genes are TRBV19 and TRBJ1-6; D remains unclear. The CDR3 runs 16 residues. The V end was cut by 3 bases, the J end by 0 bases, with 9 bases between. The germline V gene has CDR1 LNHDA and CDR2 SQIVND (reference sequence).

The chain employs TRBV7-3 and TRBJ1-3; D remains unclear. Germline V lookup: CDR1 SGHTA, CDR2 FQGTGA. This CDR3 has 13 residues. V was shortened by 6 bases and J by 4 bases, with 10 bases between the two germline ends. The CDR3 nucleotides read TGTGCCAGCAGTTTCAGTGGAGGAAACACCATATATTTT. Protein: CASSFSGGNTIYF. Using reference TRBV7-3 and TRBJ1-3 for the parts outside the CDR3, the full variable domain is GAGVSQTPSNKVTEKGKYVELRCDPISGHTALYWYRQSLGQGPEFLIYFQGTGAADDSGLPNDRFFAVRPEGSVSTLKIQRTERGDSAVYLCASSFSGGNTIYFGEGSWLTVV.

V and J are TRBV19 and TRBJ1-6; D might be TRBD1 (5 bases). Trimming shortened V by 3 bases and J by 8 bases, and 17 bases separated the two germline ends. This CDR3 spans 16 amino acids. The V gene's germline CDR1 is LNHDA and CDR2 SQIVND (reference sequence). In DNA, the CDR3 is TGTGCCAGTAGTATGGTTCCGGGACGAGGGGATTCACCCCTCCACTTT. This translates into CASSMVPGRGDSPLHF.

The chain couples TRBV6-6 to TRBJ2-7; a possible D gene is TRBD2 (5 bases). Germline values: CDR1 MNHNY, CDR2 SVGAGI (reference sequence). Trimming removed 4 bases from V and 1 base from J, with 11 bases in between. The CDR3 is 14 amino acids. Here the CDR3 reads CASSSPTGSYEQYV. In nucleotides, the CDR3 is TGTGCCAGCAGTTCCCCAACGGGGTCCTACGAGCAGTACGTC.

This clone has a single count. The chain employs TRBV3-1 (or the pseudogene TRBV3-2) and TRBJ2-7, with D unresolved. Trimming cost V 2 bases and J 5 bases, with 7 bases left between them. Germline CDR1 and CDR2: LGHDT and YNNKEL (reference sequence). This CDR3 spans 12 amino acids. The CDR3 is CASSQLRHEQYF. The CDR3 DNA follows: TGTGCCAGCAGCCAATTGAGGCACGAGCAGTACTTC.

The rearrangement links TRBV5-4 to TRBJ1-1; weak D call: TRBD1 (5 bases). V was pared by 4 bases and J by 1 base, with 14 bases between. CDR3 size: 15 residues. The germline gives CDR1 SGHNT, CDR2 YYREEE (reference sequence). The CDR3 sequence: CASSIGRGGNTEAFF. CDR3 coding DNA: TGTGCCAGCAGCATTGGCCGGGGGGGGAACACTGAAGCTTTCTTT.

This clone was seen a handful of times. The V and J genes are TRBV19 and TRBJ1-3, with a tentative D call TRBD1 (6 bases). The germline V gene encodes CDR1 LNHDA and CDR2 SQIVND (reference sequence). This CDR3 comprises 15 residues. V lost 7 bases and J lost 4, with 17 bases in between. The CDR3 reads CASNPLGGGGNTIYF. The CDR3 DNA is TGTGCCAGTAACCCCCTAGGGGGTGGAGGAAACACCATATATTTT.

This rearrangement joins TRBV2 to TRBJ1-5, with D unresolved. V was clipped by 2 bases and J by 3 bases, with 17 bases between them. CDR1 is SNHLY and CDR2 is FYNNEI in the germline V gene. This CDR3 spans 17 amino acids. CDR3 residues: CASSEISDRRYNQPQHF. The CDR3 DNA follows: TGTGCCAGCAGTGAAATTTCCGACCGGAGGTACAATCAGCCCCAGCATTTT.